These T cell receptor beta chains were read from a single sample in a study of beta chain features in type 1 diabetes. This table comes from immunoSEQ multiplex PCR, and its TCRdb copy is limited to in-frame clones, with some not included. The data show about 710,000 clones, around 15% seen once. Sequencing was performed on naive CD4+ T cells from blood. The receptor set was obtained from a young man with type 1 diabetes. CDR3s include the opening cysteine and the closing phenylalanine or tryptophan. The order of the fields is J gene, D gene, V gene, clone size, CDR3 DNA, CDR3 protein. The D gene is left open where the match is weak. Clone size is stated in some rows and not others, as once, few, many or a class when expanded.

TRBJ2-5	-	TRBV29-1	few	TGCAGCGTTACAAGGGGGACGTACCAAGAGACCCAGTACTTC	CSVTRGTYQETQYF
TRBJ2-3	-	TRBV7-2	-	TGTGCCAGCAGCTTTTTCACAGATACGCAGTATTTT	CASSFFTDTQYF
TRBJ1-1	-	TRBV30	-	TGTGCCTGGAGAGTGAACACTGAAGCTTTCTTT	CAWRVNTEAFF
TRBJ1-5	-	TRBV18	-	TGTGCCAGCTCCTTAGGTGGGGGCAGACAGCCCCAGCATTTT	CASSLGGGRQPQHF
TRBJ2-1	TRBD2	TRBV30	-	TGTGCCTGGATGGGGGGAGGGCCGGGCAATGAGCAGTTCTTC	CAWMGGGPGNEQFF
TRBJ2-3	TRBD2	TRBV29-1	-	TGCAGCGTTGGGCGCTCTAGCGGGGCGTCATACACAGATACGCAGTATTTT	CSVGRSSGASYTDTQYF
TRBJ1-4	-	TRBV25-1	-	TGTGCCAGCAGCCACTTCTCGGAGTTTAATGAAAAACTGTTTTTT	CASSHFSEFNEKLFF
TRBJ2-7	-	TRBV7-2	-	TGTGCCAGCAGCTTATCGCACAGTCAATTATACTTC	CASSLSHSQLYF
TRBJ2-1	TRBD1	TRBV28	-	TGTGCCAGCAGTTCCCCGGGACAGGGGGGTTACAATGAGCAGTTCTTC	CASSSPGQGGYNEQFF
TRBJ2-5	TRBD1	TRBV5-1	-	TGCGCCAGCAGCTTGCTGGGACAGCAAGAGACCCAGTACTTC	CASSLLGQQETQYF
TRBJ2-3	-	TRBV29-1	few	TGCAGCGTTGGGCTAGCGTCGAGCACAGATACGCAGTATTTT	CSVGLASSTDTQYF
TRBJ2-3	-	TRBV21-1	-	TGTGCCAGCAGCAAACACAGAATCACAGATACGCAGTATTTT	CASSKHRITDTQYF
TRBJ2-7	-	TRBV1	few	TGCACCAGCAGCCAAGATTGGGACAGGAGCTCCTACGAGCAGTACTTC	CTSSQDWDRSSYEQYF
TRBJ2-7	-	TRBV6-6	few	TGTGCCAGCAGTCCCCGGGACCGAGCCTACGAGCAGTACTTC	CASSPRDRAYEQYF
TRBJ2-2	TRBD1	TRBV10-3	-	TGTGCCACCTCAGGGGGCGCCAGGACCGGGGAGCTGTTTTTT	CATSGGARTGELFF
TRBJ1-1	-	TRBV28	-	TGTGCCAGCAGTTTTGTCTTGGGCGGAGATAACACTGAAGCTTTCTTT	CASSFVLGGDNTEAFF
TRBJ2-2	-	TRBV30	few	TGTGCCTGGAAGGGCGACACCGGGGAGCTGTTTTTT	CAWKGDTGELFF
TRBJ1-5	-	TRBV29-1	-	TGCAGCGTTGGACCCAATCAGCCCCAGCATTTT	CSVGPNQPQHF
TRBJ1-5	-	TRBV29-1	few	TGCAGCGTTGTGTCCGGTGACCTCAATCAGCCCCAGCATTTT	CSVVSGDLNQPQHF
TRBJ2-2	-	TRBV14	many	TGTGCCAGCAGCCAAAGGTTCGCCGGGGAGCTGTTTTTT	CASSQRFAGELFF
TRBJ1-2	-	TRBV7-9	few	TGTGCCAGCAGCCCCCAGGGCAGGACCTATGGCTACACCTTC	CASSPQGRTYGYTF
TRBJ2-5	-	TRBV11-2	few	TGTGCCAGCAGCTTGAGGGGTCAGGAGACCCAGTACTTC	CASSLRGQETQYF
TRBJ2-2	TRBD2	TRBV28	-	TGTGCCAGCAGTTTATTAGGAAGCGGGGGACACAAGAACACCGGGGAGCTGTTTTTT	CASSLLGSGGHKNTGELFF
TRBJ1-5	-	TRBV9	-	TGTGCCAGCAGCGTATATGGGCAGCACCATAGCAATCAGCCCCAGCATTTT	CASSVYGQHHSNQPQHF
TRBJ2-1	TRBD2	TRBV7-3	few	TGTGCCAGCAGCTCCGGGACTAGAACCAATGAGCAGTTCTTC	CASSSGTRTNEQFF
TRBJ2-5	-	TRBV19	-	TGTGCCAGCGGAGATTTGGCAGAGACCCAGTACTTC	CASGDLAETQYF
TRBJ2-2	-	TRBV7-2	few	TGTGCCAGCAGCTTTACAGGCACCGGGGAGCTGTTTTTT	CASSFTGTGELFF
TRBJ2-5	-	TRBV10-3	-	TGTGCCATCAGGCGCGGAACACAAGAGACCCAGTACTTC	CAIRRGTQETQYF
TRBJ2-1	-	TRBV29-1	few	TGCAGCGCGAATAGCGGAGACCTCTCCTACAATGAGCAGTTCTTC	CSANSGDLSYNEQFF
TRBJ2-7	-	TRBV7-2	-	TGTGCCAGCAGCTTCGACTCTGCGACACTCTACGAGCAGTACTTC	CASSFDSATLYEQYF
TRBJ2-5	-	TRBV7-9	-	TGTGCCAGCAGCTACAGGACTGCCCAAGAGACCCAGTACTTC	CASSYRTAQETQYF
TRBJ1-1	-	TRBV30	-	TGTGCCTGGACGATCGCCACCAGTACGTCAGGGCCTGAAGCTTTCTTT	CAWTIATSTSGPEAFF
TRBJ1-2	TRBD1	TRBV5-4	-	TGTGCCAGCAGCTCCGGTGGTATCCGGACAGGGGTCTATGGCTACACCTTC	CASSSGGIRTGVYGYTF
TRBJ1-1	-	TRBV30	-	TGTGCCTGGACCGGGGCTGGCACTGAAGCTTTCTTT	CAWTGAGTEAFF
TRBJ2-7	-	TRBV28	-	TGTGCCAGCAGTTTTGACAGGCCGTCCGAGCAGTACTTC	CASSFDRPSEQYF